Shown below are 9 T cell receptor beta chains from a single sample sequenced in a study of T cell repertoires in aging, cancer and after chemotherapy. Amplification of TCR beta used genomic DNA extracted from peripheral blood. Rearranged V-D-J TRB sequences were amplified with a mixed TRB-A/B primer pool. TCRdb analysed the multiplex PCR reads with MiXCR anew, one entry per CDR3 protein. The sample records fewer than 11,000 distinct CDR3 sequences, about 25% being singletons. Sequenced material: blood. These receptors all come from a human donor in good health.

By share of the sample, this clonotype is medium-sized. V and J are TRBV7-6 and TRBJ1-2; a weak D match, TRBD1 (6 bases). V lost 5 bases to trimming and J lost 1 base, with 8 bases between them. The CDR3 covers 13 residues. Germline CDR1 is SGHVS and CDR2 is FNYEAQ. DNA of the CDR3: TGTGCCAGCAGCCGGGACAATAACTATGGCTACACCTTC. Translated, it gives CASSRDNNYGYTF.

The table lists this clonotype with a few counts. The genes are TRBV20-1 and TRBJ2-3; 10 positions match TRBD2. The ends lost 0 bases at V and 5 bases at J; junction bases unmatched: 5. The CDR3 is 15 residues long. Germline V gene sequence: CDR1 DFQATT, CDR2 SNEGSKA (reference sequence). The CDR3 spells CSARDTGTSVDTQYF. In DNA form, the CDR3 reads TGCAGTGCTAGAGATACTGGGACTAGCGTAGATACGCAGTATTTT.

This clonotype was detected only a few times. The V gene is TRBV7-3, the J gene TRBJ2-1, with 7 bases matching TRBD1. V shed 0 bases, J shed 5 bases, and the junction held 7 bases outside the gene matches. This CDR3 comprises 16 residues. Germline V gene sequence: CDR1 SGHTA, CDR2 FQGTGA. CDR3 sequence reads: CASSLTLLGTDNEQFF. In DNA form, the CDR3 reads TGTGCCAGCAGCTTAACCCTTCTGGGGACAGACAATGAGCAGTTCTTC.

This clonotype ranks as medium-sized. This chain connects TRBV29-1 to TRBJ1-1; tentative D call: TRBD1 (5 bases). V was cut by 8 bases and J by 4 bases, with 26 bases left in between. This CDR3 contains 16 residues. Germline V lookup: CDR1 SQVTM, CDR2 ANQGSEA. The CDR3 DNA sequence: TGCAGCCTATTCGGTCTCGGGGCGCAGGGCGTCACTGAAGCTTTCTTT. It codes for CSLFGLGAQGVTEAFF.

Concerning this clonotype: One junction end does not reproduce the germline sequence, and a read error may be involved. The V call is TRBV7-7, the J call TRBJ2-2; D gene unclear. Germline V gene lookup returns CDR1 SSHAT and CDR2 FNYEAQ (reference sequence). The CDR3 is 14 amino acids. CDR3 loop: CASSTDRNTGELFF. Written as DNA, the CDR3 is TGTGCTAGCAGCACTGACCGAAACACCGGGGAGCTGTTTTTT.

This clonotype was found a few times. The chain employs TRBV27 and TRBJ2-7; D gene uncertain. CDR1 is MNHEY, CDR2 SMNVEV, per germline (reference sequence). V gave up 11 bases and J gave up 0 bases, with 14 bases separating them. This CDR3 spans 13 amino acids. The CDR3 sequence is CASKPGDSYEQYF. DNA of the CDR3: TGTGCCTCTAAGCCAGGTGACTCCTACGAGCAGTACTTC.

This clonotype has more than one count but fewer than ten. The genes are TRBV6-5 and TRBJ2-7; 7 bases line up with TRBD1. V shed 5 bases and J 1 base; nucleotides not matched to a gene: 2. CDR3 length: 13 amino acids. The germline gives CDR1 MNHEY, CDR2 SVGAGI. CDR3 residues: CASSRQGSYEQYF. The CDR3 nucleotides are TGTGCCAGCAGTCGACAGGGTTCCTACGAGCAGTACTTC.

V and J are TRBV28 and TRBJ1-2; the match to TRBD1 covers 7 bases. CDR1 is MDHEN, CDR2 SYDVKM, per germline. CDR3 length: 14 residues. Trimming removed 3 bases from V and 7 bases from J; junction bases left unmatched: 8. The CDR3 bases are TGTGCCAGCAGTTTTGGAGGGGGCGCCTTTGGCTACACCTTC. It yields the protein CASSFGGGAFGYTF.

This clonotype is judged medium-sized. The J gene is TRBJ1-2, the V gene TRBV6-5; D call uncertain. The CDR3 runs 14 residues. Trimming removed 2 bases from V and 6 bases from J, with 13 bases in between. Germline CDR1 is MNHEY and CDR2 is SVGAGI. The CDR3: CASSYRPLGNGYTF. CDR3 nucleotide sequence: TGTGCCAGCAGTTACCGACCGTTAGGGAATGGCTACACCTTC.